The 16 T cell receptor beta chains below all came from one sample that was sequenced in a study of T cell repertoires in enteric fever. TCRdb re-called the reads through MiXCR, storing one row per CDR3 protein. Here the sample spans under 2,000 distinct CDR3 sequences, 30% to 45% being singletons. Sequencing input: CCR7- CD38- CD4+ T cells from PBMCs. The source of these receptors is a human donor with Salmonella enteric fever, either typhoid or paratyphoid (not recorded which).

In its sample, this clonotype ranks as medium-sized (0.01 to 0.1%). The chain has TRBV10-3 and TRBJ2-1, with 11 bases fitting TRBD2. With 5 bases clipped from V and 9 bases from J, the junction kept 12 bases outside the gene matches. The CDR3 contains 16 residues. Germline V gene lookup returns CDR1 ENHRY and CDR2 SYGVKD. In DNA form, the CDR3 reads TGTGCCATCAGTCCTACACTAGCGGGAGAATCCGTTGAGCAGTTCTTC. This translates into CAISPTLAGESVEQFF.

As to this clonotype: Sequence at one end of the junction differs from germline and may be a read error. V gene TRBV7-9 combines with J gene TRBJ2-1; D uncertain. This CDR3 is built from 17 residues. The germline V gene has CDR1 SEHNR and CDR2 FQNEAQ (reference sequence). CDR3 DNA: TGCGCCAGCAGCTTGGGCCGAATTGCCTTTTCCTACAATGAGCAGTTCTTC. Its protein product is CASSLGRIAFSYNEQFF.

This clonotype was counted a few times. The rearrangement joins TRBV7-3 to TRBJ2-2; TRBD2 agrees at 9 bases. In germline, CDR1 is SGHTA, CDR2 FQGTGA. The V gene end was trimmed by 5 bases and the J gene end by 6 bases; junction bases not matched to a gene: 10. CDR3 length: 16 residues. The CDR3 nucleotides are TGTGCCAGCAGCCCCCCTGGCGGGAGGGCCCCCGGGGAGCTGTTTTTT. Amino acids: CASSPPGGRAPGELFF. The full variable domain, rest sourced from reference TRBV7-3 and TRBJ2-2, is GAGVSQTPSNKVTEKGKYVELRCDPISGHTALYWYRQSLGQGPEFLIYFQGTGAADDSGLPNDRFFAVRPEGSVSTLKIQRTERGDSAVYLCASSPPGGRAPGELFFGEGSRLTVL.

By sample fraction, this clonotype is medium-sized. V usage is TRBV19 and J usage is TRBJ1-2, with D perhaps TRBD1 (5 bases). The V end was cut by 3 bases, the J end by 4 bases, with 18 bases between. The CDR3 consists of 16 residues. From germline, CDR1 is LNHDA and CDR2 SQIVND (reference sequence). The CDR3 here is CASSILGTPTVYGYTF. In DNA, the CDR3 is TGTGCCAGTAGTATCCTAGGGACTCCTACTGTCTATGGCTACACCTTC.

The rearrangement links TRBV5-1 to TRBJ2-3, with D possibly matching TRBD2 (5 bases). Trimming removed 2 bases at V and 1 base at J, with 20 bases between. The CDR3 spans 18 residues. Germline CDR1 reads SGHRS; CDR2 reads YFSETQ. The CDR3 DNA reads TGCGCCAGCAGCTTTTTTCTAGCTGCCCCCCCCGGCACAGATACGCAGTATTTT. Translated: CASSFFLAAPPGTDTQYF.

In this sample, this clonotype is large (0.1 to 1%). The chain employs TRBV7-9 and TRBJ2-7; TRBD1 matches 9 bases. With 1 base clipped from V and 5 bases from J, the junction kept 3 bases outside the gene matches. The CDR3 has 14 amino acids. From germline, CDR1 is SEHNR and CDR2 FQNEAQ (reference sequence). The CDR3 reads CASSLGTGDHEQYF. DNA for the CDR3: TGTGCCAGCAGCTTAGGGACAGGGGACCACGAGCAGTACTTC.

Comments on this clonotype: The junction departs from the called germline gene at one end, perhaps through a read error. The genes are TRBV5-1 and TRBJ2-1; either TRBD1 or TRBD2 may supply D (5 bases each). This CDR3 has 15 residues. Germline V gene data show CDR1 as SGHRS and CDR2 as YFSETQ. The CDR3 spells CSSSLDSRGYNEQFF. CDR3 nucleotides: TGCTCCAGCAGCTTGGATTCGAGGGGTTACAATGAGCAGTTCTTC.

This rearrangement joins TRBV5-1 to TRBJ1-5, with 7 bases aligning to TRBD1. The V gene's germline CDR1 is SGHRS and CDR2 YFSETQ. The CDR3 is 14 residues long. V gave up 4 bases and J gave up 3 bases; unmatched junction bases: 4. The CDR3 sequence: CASSQGQLNQPQHF. The DNA for the CDR3 is TGCGCCAGCAGCCAGGGACAGCTCAATCAGCCCCAGCATTTT.

Judged by abundance, this clonotype is large. V usage is TRBV7-9 and J usage is TRBJ2-7, with 11 bases aligning to TRBD2. Germline trimming cut 4 bases from V and 0 bases from J; bases unmatched to any gene: 2. Per the germline V gene, CDR1 is SEHNR and CDR2 is FQNEAQ (reference sequence). The CDR3 totals 15 residues. Written as DNA, the CDR3 is TGTGCCAGCAGCTCAGGGACTAGCGGCTCCTACGAGCAGTACTTC. This translates into CASSSGTSGSYEQYF.

This clonotype was observed a few times. The rearrangement joins TRBV5-1 to TRBJ2-1; 15 bases fit TRBD2. Germline lookup yields CDR1 SGHRS and CDR2 YFSETQ. This CDR3 region has 16 residues. With 4 bases clipped from V and 5 bases from J, the junction kept 4 bases outside the gene matches. The CDR3 sequence: CASSKRTSGRDNEQFF. CDR3 bases: TGCGCCAGCAGCAAAAGGACTAGCGGGAGGGACAATGAGCAGTTCTTC.

A few counts support this clonotype. The genes are TRBV7-3 and TRBJ1-6, with a tentative D call TRBD1 (6 bases). Per germline, CDR1 SGHTA and CDR2 FQGTGA. V gave up 2 bases and J gave up 10 bases, with 12 bases separating them. This CDR3 contains 14 residues. CDR3 DNA: TGTGCCAGCAGCTTATCGGGGGGCGGATCACCCCTCCACTTT. This codes for CASSLSGGGSPLHF.

The sample holds a few counts of this clonotype. This may be a read error, as it is one base from a much larger clone. The rearrangement joins TRBV7-9 to TRBJ1-2; D ambiguous. Germline lookup yields CDR1 SEHNR and CDR2 FQNEAQ (reference sequence). CDR3 length: 16 amino acids. DNA of the CDR3: TGTGTCAGCAGCTCCATATCGGCCGGCTCTAACTATGGCTACACCTTC. It encodes CVSSSISAGSNYGYTF. Combining the CDR3 with reference TRBV7-9 and TRBJ1-2 gives the whole variable domain DTGVSQNPRHKITKRGQNVTFRCDPISEHNRLYWYRQTLGQGPEFLTYFQNEAQLEKSRLLSDRFSAERPKGSFSTLEIQRTEQGDSAMYLCVSSSISAGSNYGYTFGSGTRLTVV.

The chain recombines TRBV7-2 with TRBJ2-1, with TRBD2 matching 15 bases. The CDR3 sequence is 16 residues long. Germline CDR1 and CDR2: SGHTA and FQGNSA. V dropped 5 bases and J dropped 7; count of bases not matched to a gene: 6. In nucleotides, the CDR3 is TGTGCCAGCAGCACCGGACTAGCGGGAGGGATAAATGAGCAGTTCTTC. Translation gives CASSTGLAGGINEQFF.

Judged by abundance, this clonotype is medium-sized. The chain has TRBV18 and TRBJ2-2, with 9 positions matching TRBD1. This CDR3 has 15 amino acids. CDR1 and CDR2 (germline): KGHSH, LQKENI. The junction had 5 bases not matched to a gene; V was cut back by 4 bases and J by 5 bases. The CDR3 bases are TGTGCCAGCTCACGGGACAGGGCGGATACCGGGGAGCTGTTTTTT. Amino acids: CASSRDRADTGELFF.

This clonotype is termed large (0.1 to 1%). The rearrangement links TRBV5-1 to TRBJ2-7; 7 bases fit TRBD1. V was clipped by 4 bases and J by 5 bases; unmatched bases: 9. CDR1 SGHRS and CDR2 YFSETQ come from the germline V gene. The CDR3 sequence is 14 residues long. CDR3: CASSALTGDNEQYF. CDR3 nucleotides: TGCGCCAGCAGCGCCCTCACAGGGGACAACGAGCAGTACTTC.

The rearrangement links TRBV11-2 to TRBJ1-6, with D uncertain. V shed 1 base and J shed 7 bases, with 11 bases lying between them. Germline CDR1 reads SGHAT; CDR2 reads FQNNGV. There are 15 residues in the CDR3. Written as DNA, the CDR3 is TGTGCCAGCAGCTTAGCGCATGGTGTCAATTCACCCCTCCACTTT. Translation: CASSLAHGVNSPLHF.